A single sample is the source of the 2 T cell receptor beta chains below, sequenced in a study of blood T cell repertoires in COVID-19. Using immunoSEQ multiplex PCR, the repertoire was profiled, and TCRdb retains in-frame clones only, with some absent. The data contain about 140,000 clones, 88% of them singletons. Source material: peripheral blood. The receptors were sampled from a woman aged 50 to 60 with acute or convalescent COVID-19.

The chain has TRBV5-1 and TRBJ2-5; TRBD2 is a possible D gene (5 bases). The CDR3 covers 13 residues. Trimming took off 1 base at V and 5 bases at J, with 9 bases between the two ends. Germline V gene data show CDR1 as SGHRS and CDR2 as YFSETQ. The CDR3 loop reads CASSLYGGETQYF. CDR3 DNA sequence: TGCGCCAGCAGCTTGTATGGCGGGGAGACCCAGTACTTC.

This clone was seen just once. V and J are TRBV5-6 and TRBJ2-3, with TRBD2 matching over 7 bases. Germline V CDR1 and CDR2: SGHDT, YYEEEE. The J segment lost 5 bases and the V segment lost 1 base, leaving 1 base of the junction unmatched. CDR3 length: 13 amino acids. As DNA, the CDR3 is TGTGCCAGCAGCTTGTGGGAGGGAGATACGCAGTATTTT. Residues: CASSLWEGDTQYF.